This T cell receptor beta chain was recorded in a study of neoadjuvant anti-PD-1 for oral cavity cancer (dated by TCRdb to the early 2020s). Regarding the complete study: Before curative-intent surgical resection, most patients were given three to four biweekly doses of nivolumab at 3 mg/kg. Patients with complete response, partial response or stable disease by RECIST 1.1 were defined as responders, whereas patients with progression were defined as non-responders. The parent correlative cohort had 12 to 13 patients and a response rate of roughly 32%. Patients who did not progress were given a fourth nivolumab dose at about day 43 and had definitive surgical resection on days 50-56.

Remarks on this clone: The target of this receptor is not known. Nothing much larger sits one base from this clone, and base qualities are not available.

The paper as a whole reports these results and caveats: After neoadjuvant nivolumab, significantly higher T cell clonality (Gini index) was found within PBMCs in non-responders than in responders. Higher pretreatment blood Treg/Th17 ratios correlated with higher pretreatment blood TCRbeta clonality and lower post-treatment tumor TCRbeta clonality. The TCR analyses had only a few patients in each response group, and the authors called for validation in larger cohorts.

Taken from the germline V gene, the CDR1 and CDR2 loops are MNHNS and SASEGT. Including the terminal cysteine and phenylalanine, the CDR3 comprises 14 residues. The retained sequence is limited to the CDR3, 42 bases, with the frame set at the first base. V loses 4 bases at its end and J loses 5 bases; junction bases beyond the gene matches: 0. The time point label on this specimen signifies: before neoadjuvant nivolumab. None of the patients had received prior systemic or radiation treatment, and all were newly diagnosed with stage II-IVA oral cavity squamous cell carcinoma. The cohort consisted of patients with HPV-negative, locally advanced oral cavity squamous cell carcinoma. Peripheral blood mononuclear cells were analyzed directly, without maintenance or expansion in culture. The samples were obtained from a longitudinal correlative study of a single-arm phase II trial testing neoadjuvant nivolumab in oral cavity squamous cell carcinoma. Genomic DNA-based TCRbeta sequencing was performed on subject-matched pre- and post-treatment PBMCs and tumors from three responders and three non-responders. Peripheral blood mononuclear cells were collected before nivolumab treatment and were collected again after treatment, at the time of surgery. The Maxwell RSC DNA from Cells kit was used to extract genomic DNA from PBMCs.

For deep sequencing of PBMC libraries, mostly roughly 450 ng of input genomic DNA was used, and six replicates were run per sample. TCRbeta libraries were prepared with the immunoSEQ hsTCRbeta kit according to the manufacturer's instructions. Sequencing of the completed libraries took place using an Illumina NovaSeq 6000 S4 flow cell after they had been pooled to roughly 2.9 nM. Regarding the original processing steps: The immunoSEQ Analyzer was used for raw data preprocessing and quality control. The analysis was limited to productive rearrangements, and each clonotype was defined by a unique CDR3 amino acid sequence. Repertoire clonality was estimated as the Gini-Simpson index, which was computed with the R package tcR. Student's t test was used to compare Gini indices, while Pearson correlation assessed associations with tumor size change. Entries here come from immuneACCESS through TCRdb and include only in-frame sequences with V and J called. Some clones fail to appear in such tables; in the studies checked, an unresolved V gene covers under half of the shortfall, and the cause of the remainder is unknown. V, J and clone size are those of that table, while D and trimming were read from the DNA. This sample holds 70,000 to 95,000 clones; around 80% were observed only once. About 2.9% of the sample lies in the top ten.

The receptor was isolated from a person aged 35-80 years with oral cavity squamous cell carcinoma. The specimen was PBMCs, collected before nivolumab (anti-PD-1) treatment. The rearrangement joined TRBV6-1 to TRBJ2-1; 12 junctional bases match TRBD2. The DNA sequence is TGTGCCAGCAGTGGACTAGCGGGAGACAATGAGCAGTTCTTC. This yields the protein CASSGLAGDNEQFF.